This T cell receptor beta chain is from a study of T cell responses to AZD1222 COVID-19 vaccine. Only in-frame clones appear in the TCRdb table, and some are missing; sequencing was by immunoSEQ multiplex PCR. Of roughly 140,000 clones detected, 93% appear once; the ten largest clones hold around 10%. This clone was seen only once. The sample consisted of peripheral blood, taken after recovery from COVID-19. This clonotype was sampled from an adult who had recovered from COVID-19.

The CDR3 region is CASSLYRSLNYEQYF. CDR3 coding DNA: TGTGCCAGCAGTTTATACAGGAGCCTAAACTACGAGCAGTACTTC. The gene calls are TRBV27 and TRBJ2-7; a possible D gene is TRBD1 (5 bases). The ends were cut back, 1 base at V and 3 bases at J, with 13 bases in the middle. This CDR3 has 15 residues. Per germline, CDR1 MNHEY and CDR2 SMNVEV (reference sequence).